This TCR beta chain derives from a study of T cell repertoires in ileal Crohn's disease. From germline, CDR1 is SGHRS and CDR2 YFSETQ. Trimming at V came to 4 bases and at J to 4 bases, leaving 5 bases not matched to a gene. The CDR3 is 14 residues long. Time point defined: neoterminal ileum biopsy at postoperative endoscopy, about 6 months after surgery. TCRB immunosequencing input was around 460 nanograms of biopsy DNA per sample. Assay: immunoSEQ multiplex PCR; the TCRdb copy retains only in-frame clones and omits some. The data show over 8,500 clones, with around 75% seen just once and approximately 15% held by the top ten. About this clone: Its specificity is unknown. Other DNA sequences in the sample encode the same CDR3.

Whole-study results and caveats: All patients with clonality above 26.8% had endoscopic recurrence. Compared with non-smokers, active smokers at surgery showed more clonal expansions.

This chain connects TRBV5-1 to TRBJ1-5; TRBD1 agrees at 7 bases. What was sequenced was ileal tissue. This TCR came from an adult with Crohn's disease. The CDR3 reads CASSQGTENQPQHF. Here the CDR3 DNA reads TGCGCCAGCAGCCAAGGGACAGAAAATCAGCCCCAGCATTTT.